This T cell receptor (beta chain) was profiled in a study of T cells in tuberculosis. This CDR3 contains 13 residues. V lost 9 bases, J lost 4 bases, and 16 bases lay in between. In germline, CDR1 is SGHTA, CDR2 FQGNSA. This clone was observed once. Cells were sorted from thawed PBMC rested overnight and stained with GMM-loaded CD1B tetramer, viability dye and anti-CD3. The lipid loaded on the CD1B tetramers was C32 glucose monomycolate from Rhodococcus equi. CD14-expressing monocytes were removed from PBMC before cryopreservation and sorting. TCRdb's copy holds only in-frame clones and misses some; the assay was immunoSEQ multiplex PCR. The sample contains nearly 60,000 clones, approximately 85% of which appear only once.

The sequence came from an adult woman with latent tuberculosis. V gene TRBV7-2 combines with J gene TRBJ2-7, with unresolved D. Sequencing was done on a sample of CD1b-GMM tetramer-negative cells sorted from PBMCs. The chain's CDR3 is CASCLFTGYEQYF. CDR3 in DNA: TGTGCCAGTTGTTTGTTCACCGGGTACGAGCAGTACTTC.